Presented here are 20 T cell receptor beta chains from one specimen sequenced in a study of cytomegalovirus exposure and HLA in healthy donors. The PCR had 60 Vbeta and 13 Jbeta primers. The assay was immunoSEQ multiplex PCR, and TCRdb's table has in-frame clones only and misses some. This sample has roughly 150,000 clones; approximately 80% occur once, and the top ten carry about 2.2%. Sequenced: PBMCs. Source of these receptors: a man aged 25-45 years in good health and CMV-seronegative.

The CDR3 sequence is CASSFTSAQYF. Written as DNA, the CDR3 is TGTGCCAGCAGCTTTACTAGCGCGCAGTACTTC. This chain links TRBV2 with TRBJ2-7; the match to TRBD2 covers 7 bases. From germline, CDR1 is SNHLY and CDR2 FYNNEI. V dropped 6 bases and J dropped 9; count of bases not matched to a gene: 5. The CDR3 sequence is 11 residues long. The full variable domain, its missing parts supplied by reference TRBV2 and TRBJ2-7, is EPEVTQTPSHQVTQMGQEVILRCVPISNHLYFYWYRQILGQKVEFLVSFYNNEISEKSEIFDDQFSVERPDGSNFTLKIRSTKLEDSAMYFCASSFTSAQYFGPGTRLTVT.

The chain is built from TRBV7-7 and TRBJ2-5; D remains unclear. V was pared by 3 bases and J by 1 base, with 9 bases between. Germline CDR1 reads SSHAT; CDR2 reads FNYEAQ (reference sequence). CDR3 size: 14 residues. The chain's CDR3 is CASSLANGQETQYF. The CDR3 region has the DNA TGTGCCAGCAGCTTGGCCAATGGCCAAGAGACCCAGTACTTC.

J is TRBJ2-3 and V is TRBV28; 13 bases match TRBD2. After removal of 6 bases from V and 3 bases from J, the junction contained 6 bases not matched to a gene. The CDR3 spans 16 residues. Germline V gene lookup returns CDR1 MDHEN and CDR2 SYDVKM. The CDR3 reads CASSPVLAGGTDTQYF. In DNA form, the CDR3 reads TGTGCCAGCAGCCCAGTACTAGCGGGGGGGACAGATACGCAGTATTTT.

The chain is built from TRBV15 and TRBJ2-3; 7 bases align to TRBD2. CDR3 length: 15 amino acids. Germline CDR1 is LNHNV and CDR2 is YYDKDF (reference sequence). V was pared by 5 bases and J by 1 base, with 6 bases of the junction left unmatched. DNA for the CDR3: TGTGCCACCAGCGGCGGGGGAGGGGGCACAGATACGCAGTATTTT. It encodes CATSGGGGGTDTQYF. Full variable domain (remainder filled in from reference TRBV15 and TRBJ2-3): DAMVIQNPRYQVTQFGKPVTLSCSQTLNHNVMYWYQQKSSQAPKLLFHYYDKDFNNEADTPDNFQSRRPNTSFCFLDIRSPGLGDTAMYLCATSGGGGGTDTQYFGPGTRLTVL.

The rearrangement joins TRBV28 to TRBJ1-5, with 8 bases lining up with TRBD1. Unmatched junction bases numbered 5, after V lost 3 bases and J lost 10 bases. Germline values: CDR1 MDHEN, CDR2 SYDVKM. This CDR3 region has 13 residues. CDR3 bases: TGTGCCAGCAGTTTTCCCGGGACAGGCCCCCAGCATTTT. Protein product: CASSFPGTGPQHF.

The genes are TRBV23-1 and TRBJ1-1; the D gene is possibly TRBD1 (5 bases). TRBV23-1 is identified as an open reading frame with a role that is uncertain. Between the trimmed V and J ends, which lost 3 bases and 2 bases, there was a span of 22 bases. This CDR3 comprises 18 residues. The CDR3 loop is CASSHRGDGGPPNTEAFF. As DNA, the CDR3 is TGCGCCAGCAGTCATCGGGGGGATGGAGGGCCCCCCAACACTGAAGCTTTCTTT.

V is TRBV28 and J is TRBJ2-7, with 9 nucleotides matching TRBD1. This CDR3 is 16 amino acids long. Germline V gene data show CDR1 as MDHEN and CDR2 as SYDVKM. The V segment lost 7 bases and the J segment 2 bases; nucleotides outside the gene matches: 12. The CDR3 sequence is CASTPADGTGTYEQYF. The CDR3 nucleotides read TGTGCCAGCACCCCCGCTGACGGGACAGGGACCTACGAGCAGTACTTC.

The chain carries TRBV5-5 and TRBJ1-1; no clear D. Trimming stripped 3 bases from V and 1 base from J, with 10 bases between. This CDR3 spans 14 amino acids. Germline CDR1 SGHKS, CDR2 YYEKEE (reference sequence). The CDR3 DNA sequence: TGTGCCAGCAGCTCCCTATTCACGAACACTGAAGCTTTCTTT. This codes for CASSSLFTNTEAFF.

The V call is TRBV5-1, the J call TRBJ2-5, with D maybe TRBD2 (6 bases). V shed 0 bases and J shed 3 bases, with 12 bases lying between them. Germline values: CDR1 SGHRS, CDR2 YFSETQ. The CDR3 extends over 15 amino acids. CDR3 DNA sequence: TGCGCCAGCAGCTTGGGACGGCGGGAAAAAGAGACCCAGTACTTC. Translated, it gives CASSLGRREKETQYF.

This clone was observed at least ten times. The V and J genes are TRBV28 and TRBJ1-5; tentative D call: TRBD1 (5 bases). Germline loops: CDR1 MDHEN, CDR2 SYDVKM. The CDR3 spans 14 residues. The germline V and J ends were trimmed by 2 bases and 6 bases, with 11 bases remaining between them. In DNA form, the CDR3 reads TGTGCCAGCAGTTTAGAACAGGTGTTTCAGCCCCAGCATTTT. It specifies CASSLEQVFQPQHF. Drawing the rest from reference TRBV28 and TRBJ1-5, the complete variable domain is DVKVTQSSRYLVKRTGEKVFLECVQDMDHENMFWYRQDPGLGLRLIYFSYDVKMKEKGDIPEGYSVSREKKERFSLILESASTNQTSMYLCASSLEQVFQPQHFGDGTRLSIL.

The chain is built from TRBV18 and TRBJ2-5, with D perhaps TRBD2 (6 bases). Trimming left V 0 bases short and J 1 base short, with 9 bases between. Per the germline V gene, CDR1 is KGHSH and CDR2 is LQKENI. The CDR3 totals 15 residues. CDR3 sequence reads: CASSPPRTTQETQYF. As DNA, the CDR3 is TGTGCCAGCTCACCACCGAGGACTACCCAAGAGACCCAGTACTTC. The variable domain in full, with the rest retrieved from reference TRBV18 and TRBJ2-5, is NAGVMQNPRHLVRRRGQEARLRCSPMKGHSHVYWYRQLPEEGLKFMVYLQKENIIDESGMPKERFSAEFPKEGPSILRIQQVVRGDSAAYFCASSPPRTTQETQYFGPGTRLLVL.

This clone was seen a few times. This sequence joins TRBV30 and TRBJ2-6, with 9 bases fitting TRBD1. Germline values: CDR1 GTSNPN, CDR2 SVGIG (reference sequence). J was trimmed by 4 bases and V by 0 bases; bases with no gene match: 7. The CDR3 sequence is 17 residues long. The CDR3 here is CAWSVTGQGSGANVLTF. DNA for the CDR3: TGTGCCTGGAGTGTGACGGGACAGGGTAGCGGGGCCAACGTCCTGACTTTC.

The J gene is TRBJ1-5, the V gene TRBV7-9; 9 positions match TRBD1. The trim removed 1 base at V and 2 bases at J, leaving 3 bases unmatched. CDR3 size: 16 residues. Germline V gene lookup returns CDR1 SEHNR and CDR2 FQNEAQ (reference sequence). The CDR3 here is CASSLGTGVGNQPQHF. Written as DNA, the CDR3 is TGTGCCAGCAGCTTAGGGACAGGGGTGGGCAATCAGCCCCAGCATTTT.

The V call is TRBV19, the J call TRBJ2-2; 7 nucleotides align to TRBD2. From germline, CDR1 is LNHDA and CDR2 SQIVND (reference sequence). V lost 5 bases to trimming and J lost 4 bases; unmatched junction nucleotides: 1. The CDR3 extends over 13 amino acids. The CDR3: CASSPSGTGELFF. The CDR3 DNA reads TGTGCCAGTAGTCCTAGCGGCACCGGGGAGCTGTTTTTT.

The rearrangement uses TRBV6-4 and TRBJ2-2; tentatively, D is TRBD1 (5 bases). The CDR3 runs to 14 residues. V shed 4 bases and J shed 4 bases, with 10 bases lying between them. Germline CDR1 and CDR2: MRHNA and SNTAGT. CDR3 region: CASSGQGGTGELFF. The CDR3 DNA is TGTGCCAGCAGTGGGCAGGGTGGCACCGGGGAGCTGTTTTTT.

The CDR3 here is CASSLRDMAYEQYF. Written as DNA, the CDR3 is TGTGCCAGCTCGCTCCGGGACATGGCTTACGAGCAGTACTTC. This rearrangement joins TRBV14 to TRBJ2-7, with D tentatively TRBD1 (6 bases). V was clipped by 8 bases and J by 4 bases, with 18 bases between them. CDR1 and CDR2 from the germline V gene are SGHDN and FVKESK. The CDR3 is 14 amino acids.

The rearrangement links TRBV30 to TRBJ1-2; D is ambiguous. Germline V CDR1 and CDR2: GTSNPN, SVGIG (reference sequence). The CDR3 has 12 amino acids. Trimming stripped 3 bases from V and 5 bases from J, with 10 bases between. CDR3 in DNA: TGTGCCTGGAGCAAACCAACTTATGGCTACACCTTC. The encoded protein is CAWSKPTYGYTF.

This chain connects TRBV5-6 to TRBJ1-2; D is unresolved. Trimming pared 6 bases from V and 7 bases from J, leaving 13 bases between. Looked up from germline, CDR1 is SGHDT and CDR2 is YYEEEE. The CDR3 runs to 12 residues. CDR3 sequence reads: CASTPGSSGYTF. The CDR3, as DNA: TGTGCCAGCACGCCGGGATCTTCTGGCTACACCTTC.

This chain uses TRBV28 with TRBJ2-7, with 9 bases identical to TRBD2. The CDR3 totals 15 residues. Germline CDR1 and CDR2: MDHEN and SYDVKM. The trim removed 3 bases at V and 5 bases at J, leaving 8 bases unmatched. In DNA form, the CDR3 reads TGTGCCAGCAGTTTTGATTCGGGACTAGCCAACGAGCAGTACTTC. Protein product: CASSFDSGLANEQYF.

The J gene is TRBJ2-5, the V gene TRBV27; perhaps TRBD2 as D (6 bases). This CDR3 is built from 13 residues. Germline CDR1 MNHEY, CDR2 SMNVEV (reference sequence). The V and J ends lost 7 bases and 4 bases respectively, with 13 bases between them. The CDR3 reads CASTGSQGETQYF. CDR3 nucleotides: TGTGCCAGCACCGGGAGTCAGGGAGAGACCCAGTACTTC.